The next 30 T cell receptor beta chains were all read from a single sample in a study of OX40 agonist ivuxolimab in advanced cancers. Assay: immunoSEQ multiplex PCR; the TCRdb copy retains only in-frame clones and omits some. The table shows tens of thousands of clones, with approximately 94% occurring only once. The sequenced sample was CD4+ or CD8+ T cells sorted from blood, obtained in a trial of the OX40 agonist ivuxolimab. The receptors were gathered from an adult with an advanced solid tumor such as melanoma, head and neck, liver or kidney cancer.

The sample holds one count of this clone. The rearrangement uses TRBV5-1 and TRBJ1-1; unclear D gene. The CDR3 totals 14 residues. Germline CDR1 and CDR2: SGHRS and YFSETQ. V lost 4 bases and J lost 0, with 10 bases in between. The CDR3 spells CASSPGWVNTEAFF. Written as DNA, the CDR3 is TGCGCCAGCAGCCCGGGATGGGTGAACACTGAAGCTTTCTTT.

The chain couples TRBV5-6 to TRBJ2-3; D perhaps matches TRBD1 (6 bases). Germline loops: CDR1 SGHDT, CDR2 YYEEEE. V gave up 2 bases and J gave up 4 bases, with 11 bases separating them. CDR3 length: 14 residues. The CDR3 DNA reads TGTGCCAGCAGCTTTTGGGACACCCCAGATACGCAGTATTTT. Its translation is CASSFWDTPDTQYF.

This chain uses TRBV12-5 with TRBJ2-2, with D uncertain. The CDR3 extends over 14 amino acids. Germline V gene lookup returns CDR1 LGHNT and CDR2 FRNRAP. V lost 4 bases, J lost 0 bases, and 6 bases lay in between. Here the CDR3 DNA reads TGTGCTAGTGGTTGGCTGACGAACACCGGGGAGCTGTTTTTT. The encoded protein is CASGWLTNTGELFF. Drawing the rest from reference TRBV12-5 and TRBJ2-2, the complete variable domain is DARVTQTPRHKVTEMGQEVTMRCQPILGHNTVFWYRQTMMQGLELLAYFRNRAPLDDSGMPKDRFSAEMPDATLATLKIQPSEPRDSAVYFCASGWLTNTGELFFGEGSRLTVL.

This clone was detected a few times. The gene calls are TRBV27 and TRBJ1-1; D ambiguous. The germline V gene has CDR1 MNHEY and CDR2 SMNVEV (reference sequence). The CDR3 contains 13 residues. V dropped 5 bases and J dropped 5 bases, with 12 bases sitting between them. CDR3 residues: CASSLGERTEAFF. The CDR3 nucleotides read TGTGCCAGCAGTCTAGGTGAGAGGACTGAAGCTTTCTTT.

This chain uses TRBV19 with TRBJ2-3, with D possibly matching TRBD2 (6 bases). Trimming took 3 bases from V and 0 from J, leaving 10 bases between them. This CDR3 spans 15 amino acids. Germline-derived CDR1 and CDR2 are LNHDA and SQIVND (reference sequence). The CDR3, as DNA: TGTGCCAGTAGTATTAGCGGCACTAGCACAGATACGCAGTATTTT. Encoded protein: CASSISGTSTDTQYF.

The rearrangement uses TRBV27 and TRBJ1-2, with 10 bases lining up with TRBD1. V lost 6 bases, J lost 0 bases, and 7 bases stayed unmatched. This CDR3 comprises 16 residues. CDR1 MNHEY and CDR2 SMNVEV come from the germline V gene (reference sequence). The CDR3 here is CASRPGTGASNYGYTF. CDR3 sequence (DNA): TGTGCCAGCAGGCCCGGGACAGGGGCATCTAACTATGGCTACACCTTC.

The gene calls are TRBV15 and TRBJ2-7; 11 nucleotides match TRBD2. Germline V gene data show CDR1 as LNHNV and CDR2 as YYDKDF (reference sequence). There are 16 residues in the CDR3. Unmatched junction bases numbered 3, after V lost 1 base and J lost 1 base. Here the CDR3 DNA reads TGTGCCACCAGCAGAGTTGGGACTAGCGGTTCCTACGAGCAGTACTTC. Residues: CATSRVGTSGSYEQYF.

The chain carries TRBV7-9 and TRBJ2-5, with D maybe TRBD1 (6 bases). Trimming cost V 11 bases and J 4 bases, with 20 bases left between them. Germline V lookup: CDR1 SEHNR, CDR2 FQNEAQ (reference sequence). This CDR3 comprises 14 residues. The CDR3 nucleotides are TGTGCCGGTGGGACACACCTCTGGGGAGAGACCCAGTACTTC. Its translation is CAGGTHLWGETQYF. Using reference TRBV7-9 and TRBJ2-5 for the parts outside the CDR3, the full variable domain is DTGVSQNPRHKITKRGQNVTFRCDPISEHNRLYWYRQTLGQGPEFLTYFQNEAQLEKSRLLSDRFSAERPKGSFSTLEIQRTEQGDSAMYLCAGGTHLWGETQYFGPGTRLLVL.

CDR3 loop: CASSQVGGRRYEQYF. CDR3 in DNA: TGCGCCAGCAGCCAAGTGGGGGGAAGGCGGTACGAGCAGTACTTC. The chain couples TRBV4-3 to TRBJ2-7, with a tentative D call TRBD2 (6 bases). With 1 base removed from V and 4 bases from J, the gap between germline ends came to 14 bases. The CDR3 spans 15 residues. The germline V gene has CDR1 LGHNA and CDR2 YSLEER.

The gene calls are TRBV9 and TRBJ1-4; maybe TRBD1 (6 bases). This CDR3 is built from 15 residues. Looked up from germline, CDR1 is SGDLS and CDR2 is YYNGEE. Trimming pared 0 bases from V and 8 bases from J, leaving 14 bases between. CDR3 sequence reads: CASSVEQGFNEKLFF. The CDR3 nucleotides are TGTGCCAGCAGCGTAGAACAGGGCTTTAACGAAAAACTGTTTTTT.

This clone was seen only once. V usage is TRBV19 and J usage is TRBJ2-7; D ambiguous. V dropped 4 bases and J dropped 4 bases, with 11 bases sitting between them. The germline CDR1 and CDR2 sequences are LNHDA and SQIVND (reference sequence). CDR3 length: 13 amino acids. CDR3 sequence reads: CASSTLSPYEQYF. CDR3 coding DNA: TGTGCCAGTAGTACACTCTCTCCTTACGAGCAGTACTTC. The variable domain in full, completed from reference TRBV19 and TRBJ2-7, reads DGGITQSPKYLFRKEGQNVTLSCEQNLNHDAMYWYRQDPGQGLRLIYYSQIVNDFQKGDIAEGYSVSREKKESFPLTVTSAQKNPTAFYLCASSTLSPYEQYFGPGTRLTVT.

The genes are TRBV27 and TRBJ1-2, with unresolved D. This CDR3 spans 15 amino acids. Per germline, CDR1 MNHEY and CDR2 SMNVEV (reference sequence). V was pared by 3 bases and J by 2 bases, with 13 bases between. CDR3: CASSFSLGGNYGYTF. Here the CDR3 DNA reads TGTGCCAGCAGTTTCAGCCTTGGCGGGAACTATGGCTACACCTTC.

This clone was seen once. The genes are TRBV4-1 and TRBJ2-7, with TRBD1 matching 9 bases. The J segment lost 2 bases and the V segment lost 1 base, leaving 6 bases of the junction unmatched. Germline-derived CDR1 and CDR2 are MGHRA and YSYEKL. The CDR3 sequence is 16 residues long. The CDR3 region is CASSQVLGTGPYEQYF. The CDR3 nucleotides read TGCGCCAGCAGCCAAGTCCTTGGGACAGGGCCCTACGAGCAGTACTTC.

This clone has just one count. This chain connects TRBV7-8 to TRBJ2-7; a possible D gene is TRBD1 (6 bases). This CDR3 is 13 amino acids long. The V gene's germline CDR1 is SGHVS and CDR2 FQNEAQ. V was shortened by 5 bases and J by 2 bases, with 10 bases between the two germline ends. CDR3 DNA sequence: TGTGCCAGCAGCCGCAGGGGCGCCTACGAGCAGTACTTC. Protein sequence: CASSRRGAYEQYF.

This clone has just a few counts. J is TRBJ1-2 and V is TRBV27; the D gene is possibly TRBD1 (5 bases). In germline, CDR1 is MNHEY, CDR2 SMNVEV (reference sequence). The CDR3 spans 14 residues. The V end lost 3 bases, the J end lost 3 bases, and 11 bases lay between the germline ends. For the CDR3, the DNA is TGTGCCAGCAGTTTTGCCGGGGGTTACTATGGCTACACCTTC. It yields the protein CASSFAGGYYGYTF.

The chain combines TRBV19 with TRBJ2-6; TRBD1 is a possible D gene (5 bases). Trimming took off 1 base at V and 11 bases at J, with 12 bases between the two ends. The CDR3 is made up of 14 amino acids. Germline V gene lookup returns CDR1 LNHDA and CDR2 SQIVND (reference sequence). Written as DNA, the CDR3 is TGTGCCAGTAGTATAGGTACAGGCCCAGACGTCCTGACTTTC. Translation gives CASSIGTGPDVLTF.

The genes are TRBV19 and TRBJ1-5; D is undetermined. The length of the CDR3 is 13 residues. V was cut by 5 bases and J by 8 bases, with 13 bases left in between. The germline V gene has CDR1 LNHDA and CDR2 SQIVND (reference sequence). CDR3 residues: CASSPVPGKPQHF. DNA for the CDR3: TGTGCCAGTAGTCCCGTCCCGGGGAAGCCCCAGCATTTT.

This chain links TRBV29-1 with TRBJ2-7; D ambiguous. The CDR3 is 13 amino acids. Germline lookup yields CDR1 SQVTM and CDR2 ANQGSEA. V lost 4 bases and J 0 bases, leaving 10 bases between the germline ends. CDR3 sequence reads: CSVGVGLSYEQYF. CDR3 DNA sequence: TGCAGCGTTGGTGTAGGGCTCTCCTACGAGCAGTACTTC.

This chain uses TRBV6-4 with TRBJ2-1; 9 positions agree with TRBD2. The trim removed 8 bases at V and 0 bases at J, leaving 2 bases unmatched. Germline V gene lookup returns CDR1 MRHNA and CDR2 SNTAGT. The CDR3 contains 14 residues. CDR3 sequence reads: CASGSGSSYNEQFF. For the CDR3, the DNA is TGTGCCAGCGGTAGCGGGAGCTCCTACAATGAGCAGTTCTTC.

This chain links TRBV9 with TRBJ1-2, with 7 bases aligning to TRBD1. V lost 5 bases and J lost 4; bases outside the gene matches: 14. CDR1 and CDR2 from the germline V gene are SGDLS and YYNGEE. This CDR3 comprises 16 residues. CDR3 DNA: TGTGCCAGCAGGGGTTTCTCCGGGACAGAAGCCTATGGCTACACCTTC. Its translation is CASRGFSGTEAYGYTF.

This sequence joins TRBV27 and TRBJ2-2, with D possibly matching TRBD2 (6 bases). V was trimmed by 3 bases and J by 2 bases, leaving 10 bases between them. CDR1 is MNHEY, CDR2 SMNVEV, per germline (reference sequence). CDR3 length: 15 amino acids. The CDR3 spells CASSFEGGNTGELFF. The CDR3 DNA reads TGTGCCAGCAGTTTTGAGGGAGGAAACACCGGGGAGCTGTTTTTT.

The V and J genes are TRBV13 and TRBJ2-7; tentative D call: TRBD2 (5 bases). V was shortened by 3 bases and J by 1 base, with 7 bases between the two germline ends. This CDR3 has 13 amino acids. The germline CDR1 and CDR2 sequences are PRHDT and FYEKMQ (reference sequence). The chain's CDR3 is CASSFGVSYEQYF. The CDR3 region has the DNA TGTGCCAGCAGCTTCGGGGTTTCCTACGAGCAGTACTTC.

V gene TRBV9 combines with J gene TRBJ2-1; 15 nucleotides agree with TRBD2. Germline V gives CDR1 SGDLS, CDR2 YYNGEE. The V segment lost 4 bases and the J segment 8 bases; nucleotides outside the gene matches: 10. CDR3 length equals 17 residues. CDR3 in amino acids: CASSPRTSGGAFYEQFF. Written as DNA, the CDR3 is TGTGCCAGCAGCCCCCGGACTAGCGGGGGGGCCTTCTATGAGCAGTTCTTC. Full variable domain (rest looked up from reference TRBV9 and TRBJ2-1): DSGVTQTPKHLITATGQRVTLRCSPRSGDLSVYWYQQSLDQGLQFLIQYYNGEERAKGNILERFSAQQFPDLHSELNLSSLELGDSALYFCASSPRTSGGAFYEQFFGPGTRLTVL.

The chain joins TRBV4-3 to TRBJ2-7; TRBD1 matches 9 bases. Germline values: CDR1 LGHNA, CDR2 YSLEER. The CDR3 contains 19 residues. V shed 0 bases and J 2 bases; nucleotides not matched to a gene: 14. The CDR3 bases are TGCGCCAGCAGCCAAGATCGGGTCGCTGCGGGGACAGGGACCTACGAGCAGTACTTC. This gives the protein CASSQDRVAAGTGTYEQYF.

V is TRBV27 and J is TRBJ1-2; tentatively, D is TRBD1 (6 bases). Germline CDR1 and CDR2: MNHEY and SMNVEV (reference sequence). Trimming took 2 bases from V and 6 from J, leaving 22 bases between them. This CDR3 contains 17 residues. The CDR3 loop is CASSLLSGGGAFDGYTF. CDR3 nucleotide sequence: TGTGCCAGCAGTTTACTTTCAGGTGGGGGGGCATTTGATGGCTACACCTTC.

The genes are TRBV7-2 and TRBJ2-7; perhaps TRBD1 as D (5 bases). The CDR3 is made up of 15 amino acids. V was shortened by 7 bases and J by 0 bases, with 16 bases between the two germline ends. Germline V CDR1 and CDR2: SGHTA, FQGNSA. DNA of the CDR3: TGTGCCAGCACCCTTCAGGGATCGAGCTCCTACGAGCAGTACTTC. This gives the protein CASTLQGSSSYEQYF.

The chain has TRBV19 and TRBJ2-1; D is possibly TRBD2 (5 bases). V was pared by 5 bases and J by 3 bases, with 17 bases between. Looked up from germline, CDR1 is LNHDA and CDR2 is SQIVND (reference sequence). The CDR3 loop spans 16 amino acids. CDR3 sequence reads: CASSPVMGGYYNEQFF. Here the CDR3 DNA reads TGTGCCAGTAGTCCTGTTATGGGCGGGTACTACAATGAGCAGTTCTTC.

This clone came up once. This rearrangement joins TRBV6-5 to TRBJ2-3, with D hard to call. CDR3 size: 14 residues. Germline V CDR1 and CDR2: MNHEY, SVGAGI. The V end was cut by 1 base, the J end by 8 bases, with 13 bases between. The CDR3 region has the DNA TGTGCCAGCAGTTACTATCTTAGCACGGGTACGCAGTATTTT. It is translated as CASSYYLSTGTQYF.

The V gene is TRBV27, the J gene TRBJ2-7; 14 positions match TRBD2. V trimming: 6 bases; J trimming: 7 bases; junction bases outside the gene matches: 8. The CDR3 is 15 amino acids. CDR1 and CDR2 (germline): MNHEY, SMNVEV (reference sequence). The CDR3 region is CASSPGTSGGVEQYF. DNA for the CDR3: TGTGCCAGCAGCCCGGGGACTAGCGGGGGAGTGGAGCAGTACTTC.

The chain uses TRBV7-7 and TRBJ2-1; D possibly corresponds to TRBD1 (6 bases). This CDR3 region has 13 residues. With 4 bases removed from V and 8 bases from J, the gap between germline ends came to 12 bases. Looked up from germline, CDR1 is SSHAT and CDR2 is FNYEAQ (reference sequence). The CDR3 loop is CASSSGHIDEQFF. CDR3 in DNA: TGTGCCAGCAGCTCGGGACATATCGATGAGCAGTTCTTC.